This T cell receptor (beta chain) came from a study of OX40 agonist ivuxolimab in advanced cancers. Study-level background: Partial responses were achieved by three patients: one hepatocellular carcinoma, two cutaneous melanoma. The study, taken as a whole, reports: Both CD4+ and CD8+ T cell populations in blood had undergone clonal expansion by week 6 at 0.1 to 3.0 mg/kg.

The length of the CDR3 is 13 residues. V was trimmed by 4 bases and J by 10 bases, leaving 11 bases between them. CDR1 and CDR2 (germline): SGHDN, FVKESK. Sequenced by immunoSEQ multiplex PCR; TCRdb stores in-frame clones only, minus some. The sample comprises about 54,000 clones, approximately 85% of which are singletons, and 1.2% rests with the top ten. As for this clone: Antigen: not known.

Anyone with autoimmune disease history or systemic immunosuppression was excluded. Sequenced here: CD4+ or CD8+ T cells sorted from blood, sampled in a trial of the OX40 agonist ivuxolimab. The TCR comes from an adult with an advanced solid tumor such as melanoma, head and neck, liver or kidney cancer. This chain links TRBV14 with TRBJ1-6; D remains ambiguous. As DNA, the CDR3 is TGTGCCAGCAGCCCGGCACCATTGTCACCCCTCCACTTT. As protein: CASSPAPLSPLHF.